The 26 T cell receptor beta chains in this list originate from one sample, sequenced in a study of blood T cell repertoires in COVID-19. TCRdb keeps only in-frame clones here, not all; method: immunoSEQ multiplex PCR. Among approximately 96,000 clones listed, 81% were seen once. Sequenced material: peripheral blood. These receptor sequences come from a woman older than 75 with acute or convalescent COVID-19.

The chain combines TRBV4-2 with TRBJ2-3; 11 nucleotides agree with TRBD2. This CDR3 contains 19 residues. Germline CDR1 is LGHNA and CDR2 is YNFKEQ. V trimming: 4 bases; J trimming: 6 bases; junction bases outside the gene matches: 18. DNA of the CDR3: TGTGCCAGCAGCCCCGGTACTAGCGGGGGTATTGTGATCGGGGATACGCAGTATTTT. This encodes CASSPGTSGGIVIGDTQYF.

V and J are TRBV5-4 and TRBJ2-2; TRBD1 aligns across 10 bases. Germline values: CDR1 SGHNT, CDR2 YYREEE (reference sequence). This CDR3 is 16 amino acids long. V lost 4 bases to trimming and J lost 3 bases; unmatched junction nucleotides: 6. CDR3 sequence (DNA): TGTGCCAGCAGCACGGGACAGGGGACATACACCGGGGAGCTGTTTTTT. It specifies CASSTGQGTYTGELFF.

This chain joins TRBV6-5 and TRBJ2-7, with TRBD2 matching over 11 bases. Germline trimming cut 5 bases from V and 7 bases from J; bases unmatched to any gene: 7. The CDR3 is 14 residues long. Germline-derived CDR1 and CDR2 are MNHEY and SVGAGI. CDR3 sequence (DNA): TGTGCCAGCAGTCCTAGCGGGGGGAGGGATGAGCAGTACGTC. Translation gives CASSPSGGRDEQYV.

This clone was counted only a few times. The rearrangement links TRBV29-1 to TRBJ1-2; D unclear. Germline assignment: CDR1 SQVTM and CDR2 ANQGSEA. The V end lost 2 bases, the J end lost 4 bases, and 11 bases lay between the germline ends. The CDR3 covers 13 residues. This CDR3 is CSVEPSRGYGYTF. CDR3 DNA: TGCAGCGTTGAACCCTCCCGCGGCTATGGCTACACCTTC.

The chain couples TRBV12-3 or TRBV12-4 to TRBJ1-5; no definite D call. CDR3 length: 13 amino acids. V lost 2 bases to trimming and J lost 1 base, with 3 bases between them. CDR3 protein: CASSLQSNQPQHF. CDR3 bases: TGTGCCAGCAGTTTACAAAGCAATCAGCCCCAGCATTTT.

This clone is labeled as medium-sized. The chain recombines TRBV19 with TRBJ2-1; maybe TRBD2 (6 bases). The CDR3 loop spans 15 amino acids. The V gene lost 1 base and the J gene lost 1 base, with 8 bases spanning the gap. The V gene's germline CDR1 is LNHDA and CDR2 SQIVND (reference sequence). Here the CDR3 reads CASSIAGVSYNEQFF. The CDR3 nucleotides read TGTGCCAGTAGTATAGCGGGGGTTTCCTACAATGAGCAGTTCTTC.

CDR3 nucleotides: TGTGCCAGCAGCCAGGGGTGGCCTGAAGCTTTCTTT. Translated: CASSQGWPEAFF. This chain uses TRBV6-2 or TRBV6-3 with TRBJ1-1; perhaps TRBD1 as D (6 bases). Germline CDR1 reads MNHEY; CDR2 reads SVGEGT. This CDR3 comprises 12 residues. V was clipped by 6 bases and J by 6 bases, with 11 bases between them.

To note about this clone: This CDR3 is also generated by other DNA sequences in the sample. The chain links TRBV7-2 to TRBJ2-4, with 7 bases matching TRBD2. The CDR3 totals 15 residues. The V gene's germline CDR1 is SGHTA and CDR2 FQGNSA. Trimming at V came to 7 bases and at J to 0 bases, leaving 6 bases not matched to a gene. The CDR3 is CASTPGGLAKNIQYF. Here the CDR3 DNA reads TGTGCCAGCACCCCGGGGGGATTAGCCAAAAACATTCAGTACTTC.

The chain carries TRBV11-2 and TRBJ2-2; D unresolved. The CDR3 loop spans 16 amino acids. Germline V gene lookup returns CDR1 SGHAT and CDR2 FQNNGV. Between the trimmed V and J ends, which lost 4 bases and 4 bases, there was a span of 16 bases. This CDR3 reads CASSSEAVTITGELFF. In DNA form, the CDR3 reads TGTGCCAGCAGCTCCGAGGCGGTAACTATCACCGGGGAGCTGTTTTTT.

The V and J genes are TRBV6-2 or TRBV6-3 and TRBJ2-5; 10 bases line up with TRBD2. V lost 6 bases and J lost 2; bases outside the gene matches: 9. Germline assignment: CDR1 MNHEY and CDR2 SVGEGT. The CDR3 sequence is 16 residues long. The CDR3 DNA sequence: TGTGCCAGCAGCCCCCGACTAGCGGGCGATCAAGAGACCCAGTACTTC. Translating gives CASSPRLAGDQETQYF.

The chain couples TRBV5-1 to TRBJ2-7; D not certain. The V end was cut by 3 bases, the J end by 0 bases, with 7 bases between. The germline gives CDR1 SGHRS, CDR2 YFSETQ. The CDR3 extends over 13 amino acids. The CDR3 sequence is CASSSDTSYEQYF. The CDR3 bases are TGCGCCAGCAGCTCCGACACCTCCTACGAGCAGTACTTC.

V is TRBV28 and J is TRBJ1-2; TRBD1 matches 9 bases. V trimming: 6 bases; J trimming: 8 bases; junction bases outside the gene matches: 7. CDR1 and CDR2 from the germline V gene are MDHEN and SYDVKM. This CDR3 region has 13 residues. CDR3 amino acids: CASRKDRGYGYTF. CDR3 in DNA: TGTGCCAGCAGGAAGGACAGGGGCTACGGCTACACCTTC.

The gene calls are TRBV6-6 and TRBJ1-2; 9 nucleotides line up with TRBD1. Germline V gene sequence: CDR1 MNHNY, CDR2 SVGAGI (reference sequence). CDR3 length: 12 amino acids. J was trimmed by 10 bases and V by 7 bases; bases with no gene match: 7. The CDR3 region is CASTAGTGIYTF. CDR3 nucleotide sequence: TGTGCCAGCACCGCCGGGACAGGGATCTACACCTTC.

The CDR3: CASSLARSGKANEQYF. The DNA for the CDR3 is TGTGCCAGCAGCTTAGCGCGTTCAGGGAAAGCAAACGAGCAGTACTTC. This rearrangement joins TRBV7-6 to TRBJ2-7, with a tentative D call TRBD1 (5 bases). The V gene lost 0 bases and the J gene lost 5 bases, with 17 bases spanning the gap. There are 16 residues in the CDR3. Germline V gene sequence: CDR1 SGHVS, CDR2 FNYEAQ.

V and J are TRBV7-2 and TRBJ1-2; unclear D gene. Per germline, CDR1 SGHTA and CDR2 FQGNSA. This CDR3 is built from 13 residues. V dropped 5 bases and J dropped 4 bases, with 11 bases sitting between them. The CDR3 DNA is TGTGCCAGCAGCCCACAACGGGGCTATGGCTACACCTTC. Its protein product is CASSPQRGYGYTF. Using reference TRBV7-2 and TRBJ1-2 for the parts outside the CDR3, the full variable domain is GAGVSQSPSNKVTEKGKDVELRCDPISGHTALYWYRQSLGQGLEFLIYFQGNSAPDKSGLPSDRFSAERTGGSVSTLTIQRTQQEDSAVYLCASSPQRGYGYTFGSGTRLTVV.

The J gene is TRBJ1-6, the V gene TRBV28; a weak D match, TRBD1 (6 bases). Trimming shortened V by 4 bases and J by 6 bases, and 13 bases separated the two germline ends. The CDR3 contains 15 residues. Germline loops: CDR1 MDHEN, CDR2 SYDVKM. This chain's CDR3 is CASSSRDNTNSPLHF. CDR3 nucleotides: TGTGCCAGCAGTTCCAGGGACAACACTAATTCACCCCTCCACTTT.

This chain links TRBV7-9 with TRBJ2-1; 7 nucleotides match TRBD2. With V trimmed by 1 base and J by 8 bases, 5 bases remained unmatched. The CDR3 totals 14 residues. Germline CDR1 and CDR2: SEHNR and FQNEAQ (reference sequence). CDR3 bases: TGTGCCAGCAGCTTAGTCGGGGGGAGAGATGAGCAGTTCTTC. This gives the protein CASSLVGGRDEQFF.

The chain couples TRBV7-2 to TRBJ1-1; D is possibly TRBD1 (6 bases). This CDR3 has 17 amino acids. The V and J ends lost 1 base and 4 bases respectively, with 19 bases between them. CDR1 and CDR2 (germline): SGHTA, FQGNSA. CDR3 nucleotides: TGTGCCAGCAGCTTAGATTCTCGACGCCGAGGGGGCACTGAAGCTTTCTTT. This codes for CASSLDSRRRGGTEAFF. The whole variable domain, remainder taken from reference TRBV7-2 and TRBJ1-1, is GAGVSQSPSNKVTEKGKDVELRCDPISGHTALYWYRQSLGQGLEFLIYFQGNSAPDKSGLPSDRFSAERTGGSVSTLTIQRTQQEDSAVYLCASSLDSRRRGGTEAFFGQGTRLTVV.

In DNA form, the CDR3 reads TGTGCCAGCAGCGGGGGCAGTAATCTAATCTCTGGGGCCAACGTCCTGACTTTC. Translated, it gives CASSGGSNLISGANVLTF. This chain links TRBV5-8 with TRBJ2-6; D might be TRBD1 (6 bases). Looked up from germline, CDR1 is SGHTS and CDR2 is YDEGEE. The CDR3 sequence is 18 residues long. Trimming cost V 4 bases and J 0 bases, with 17 bases left between them. The complete variable domain, with remaining parts taken from reference TRBV5-8 and TRBJ2-6, reads EAGVTQSPTHLIKTRGQQATLRCSPISGHTSVYWYQQALGLGLQFLLWYDEGEERNRGNFPPRFSGRQFPNYSSELNVNALELEDSALYLCASSGGSNLISGANVLTFGAGSRLTVL.

This clone appeared a single time. The CDR3: CASSVSDNQPQHF. For the CDR3, the DNA is TGTGCCAGCAGTGTGTCAGACAATCAGCCCCAGCATTTT. V and J are TRBV2 and TRBJ1-5, with no clear D. The CDR3 runs to 13 residues. Deletions cut 4 bases from V and 3 bases from J, with 7 bases between. Germline V gene data show CDR1 as SNHLY and CDR2 as FYNNEI.

The chain recombines TRBV10-3 with TRBJ1-2; no reliable D call. The CDR3 runs 17 residues. Germline CDR1 is ENHRY and CDR2 is SYGVKD. The V end lost 5 bases, the J end lost 1 base, and 20 bases lay between the germline ends. This CDR3 reads CAISQTIVGAVNYGYTF. CDR3 in DNA: TGTGCCATCAGTCAGACCATCGTCGGAGCCGTTAACTATGGCTACACCTTC.

V is TRBV4-3 and J is TRBJ1-4, with 8 bases matching TRBD1. Trimming took 0 bases from V and 0 from J; bases not matched to a gene: 15. Germline CDR1 reads LGHNA; CDR2 reads YSLEER. This CDR3 comprises 21 residues. The CDR3 DNA is TGCGCCAGCAGCCAAGATCTTCATTCAGGGGGCGGTTTCGCAACTAATGAAAAACTGTTTTTT. Its translation: CASSQDLHSGGGFATNEKLFF.

The rearrangement links TRBV28 to TRBJ2-4, with a weak D call TRBD1 (6 bases). The V gene's germline CDR1 is MDHEN and CDR2 SYDVKM. Trimming left V 4 bases short and J 1 base short, with 14 bases between. This CDR3 contains 16 residues. CDR3 sequence reads: CASSYQRQAAKNIQYF. DNA of the CDR3: TGTGCCAGCAGTTACCAGAGACAGGCTGCCAAAAACATTCAGTACTTC.

The J gene is TRBJ2-3, the V gene TRBV11-2; D is unresolved. Trimming removed 5 bases at V and 3 bases at J, with 6 bases between. The CDR3 runs 12 residues. The germline V gene has CDR1 SGHAT and CDR2 FQNNGV. The CDR3 sequence: CASSPFTDTQYF. CDR3 sequence (DNA): TGTGCCAGCAGCCCATTTACAGATACGCAGTATTTT.

V gene TRBV28 combines with J gene TRBJ1-5; 8 bases map to TRBD1. Germline-derived CDR1 and CDR2 are MDHEN and SYDVKM. Trimming removed 6 bases from V and 3 bases from J; junction bases left unmatched: 7. The CDR3 consists of 15 residues. The DNA for the CDR3 is TGTGCCAGCAGATCCGGGACAGGTTCCAATCAGCCCCAGCATTTT. Residues: CASRSGTGSNQPQHF. The full variable domain, with the rest looked up from reference TRBV28 and TRBJ1-5, is DVKVTQSSRYLVKRTGEKVFLECVQDMDHENMFWYRQDPGLGLRLIYFSYDVKMKEKGDIPEGYSVSREKKERFSLILESASTNQTSMYLCASRSGTGSNQPQHFGDGTRLSIL.

The sample holds a few counts of this clone. This chain joins TRBV7-2 and TRBJ1-2; tentative D call: TRBD1 (6 bases). The CDR3 totals 14 residues. CDR1 and CDR2 (germline): SGHTA, FQGNSA. The V end lost 4 bases, the J end lost 5 bases, and 14 bases lay between the germline ends. The CDR3 DNA reads as TGTGCCAGCAGCTCGTACAGGGAACTTTATGGCTACACCTTC. It is translated as CASSSYRELYGYTF.